One T cell receptor (beta chain) is described in this entry. In the source study's methods: Using reference gene primer amplification, nucleated cell counts were estimated. The assay was immunoSEQ multiplex PCR, and TCRdb's table has in-frame clones only and misses some. The V and J calls and the clone size are those of that table, but D and trimming were determined from the DNA. The sample contains more than 150,000 clones, over 80% of which appear only once. Recovery meant two consecutive negative NP/OP PCR tests, professional clearance, or resolved symptoms. The data stem from a study of blood T cell repertoires in COVID-19. Across the whole study: T cells, B-cell-depleted T cells, or PBMCs provided the cDNA or gDNA that served as material.

J gave up 8 bases and V 5 bases, and 10 bases lay outside the gene matches. There are 16 residues in the CDR3. Germline V gene lookup returns CDR1 LNHDA and CDR2 SQIVND (reference sequence). The chain joins TRBV19 to TRBJ2-1; TRBD2 matches 12 bases. Sequencing was performed on PBMCs or T cells enriched from blood (not recorded which). This receptor was identified in a woman in her sixties who had recovered from COVID-19. The CDR3 loop reads CASSSDRLAGVDEQFF. In nucleotides, the CDR3 is TGTGCCAGTAGTTCAGACAGACTAGCGGGAGTCGATGAGCAGTTCTTC.